This T cell receptor beta chain derives from a study of blood T cell repertoires in COVID-19 (dated by TCRdb to about 2020). Context from the whole study: Collaborator samples came from the United States, Italy and Spain and covered acute and convalescent phases of COVID-19. The prospective study material was composed of cDNA or gDNA derived from T cells, B-cell-depleted T cells, or PBMCs. Subjects who had been exposed to COVID-19, were actively infected with it, or had recovered from it provided the deeply sampled blood TCRbeta repertoires that made up the dataset. The repertoires were made available in a free public database intended to serve as a resource for research on the immune response to SARS-CoV-2. Samples were obtained from the ongoing ImmuneRACE study (first 160 participants) and from about 1,300 subjects provided by 6 global collaborators. Sample metadata almost always included a de-identified subject ID, COVID-19 status, age in years and sex. Where HLA class I and class II types were available, the types were taken from metadata supplied by the sample provider, not from assay-based typing.

The collaborating institutions used their own protocols to collect whole blood in K2EDTA tubes. For TCRbeta analysis, collaborators shipped samples as frozen whole blood, isolated PBMCs, or DNA extracted from either of those sample types. A word on this clone: Its antigen is still unknown. No clone much larger than this one lies a single base away; base qualities are absent.

Taken from the germline V gene (reference sequence), the CDR1 and CDR2 loops are LNHDA and SQIVND. At the junction V is shortened by 0 bases and J by 7 bases, with 12 bases in between. Its CDR3 holds 15 amino acids, cysteine through phenylalanine. Only CDR3 DNA is held: 45 bases, read in frame from base 1. The immunoSEQ Assay, a bias-controlled multiplex PCR, was used to amplify TCRbeta CDR3 regions from genomic DNA. As for the original processing: Within the assay, amplification of reference gene primers was used to estimate how many nucleated cells each sample contained. Sequence reads were collapsed and filtered to measure the absolute abundance of every unique TCRbeta CDR3 rearrangement. Productive Simpson clonality was computed per sample as the square root of Simpson's diversity index over productive rearrangements. In TCRdb, the immuneACCESS table is reduced to in-frame sequences with V and J assigned. These tables do not hold every clone; where another copy was compared, an unresolved V gene accounts for under half, and the others remain unexplained. V, J and clone size were drawn from that table, and D and trimming were deduced from the DNA. Across this sample there are fewer than 100,000 clones, with approximately 90% seen only once. The ten largest clones capture 15% of the sample.

General conclusions and limits of the study: How much clinical and demographic metadata was included differed by source and by participant, and the metadata was provided uncurated.

This clonotype was sampled from a human donor in a cohort sampled during active COVID-19. Sequencing was performed on peripheral blood. The sequence joins TRBV19 to TRBJ2-2; 6 matching bases give a weak D call of TRBD2. The CDR3 loop reads CASSIDGRAGGELFF. The base sequence is TGTGCCAGTAGTATAGATGGGAGAGCGGGCGGGGAGCTGTTTTTT.